The clone carrying this T cell receptor beta chain was observed a few times. The antigen is unknown. The sample comes from a study of identical twins. Study-level findings and limits: Invariant MAIT and iNKT cells could partly confound zero-insertion analyses. Out-of-frame beta chain sequences displayed weaker excess sharing between twins. It was out-of-frame TCR alpha sharing in monozygotic twins that models underestimated.

A template switching step contributed a universal primer site, while unique molecular identifiers were present in the cDNA. TCRdb independently ran MiXCR on the 5' RACE reads; one entry per CDR3 protein. The sample records under 300,000 distinct CDR3 sequences, roughly 13% being singletons. Germline CDR1 GTSNPN, CDR2 SVGIG (reference sequence). CDR3 size: 12 residues. Trimming cost V 5 bases and J 6 bases, with 12 bases left between them. These data were also filed under a second study, of yellow fever vaccine responses in identical twins.

The source is a woman aged 18 to 35 in good health. The J gene is TRBJ2-3, the V gene TRBV30; no clear D gene. Sequences were obtained from memory (CD45RO+) T cells sorted from blood. CDR3: CAWLTAPDTQYF. The CDR3 DNA reads TGTGCCTGGTTAACAGCTCCCGATACGCAGTATTTT.